Here is one T cell receptor (beta chain) with its context. The antigen is undetermined. This CDR3 comprises 17 residues. CDR1 and CDR2 from the germline V gene are SGHAT and FQNNGV. The V and J ends lost 1 base and 0 bases respectively, with 13 bases between them. At a deep level, the assay was run. As processed by the authors: ImmunoSEQ yielded junction-only sequences lacking quality scores, so filtering differed. Method: immunoSEQ multiplex PCR; TCRdb's copy keeps in-frame clones and lacks some. D and trimming were read from the DNA, whereas the V and J calls and clone size are those reported in that table. The top ten hold approximately 0.13% of the sample, which has around 2.1 million clones, 95% seen once. The data belong to a study of shared clonotypes between healthy human individuals. Whole-study findings and limits: Researchers found naive subsets generally carried larger estimated richness than memory subsets.

This receptor was taken from a man aged 18 to 29 in good health. The specimen was naive CD4+ T cells sorted from blood. Subset indicated: CD45RA+ positively selected. The chain uses TRBV11-2 and TRBJ1-3; D is perhaps TRBD1 (6 bases). The CDR3 protein is CASSLGGQPFSGNTIYF. The CDR3 DNA is TGTGCCAGCAGCTTAGGCGGACAGCCTTTCTCTGGAAACACCATATATTTT.